The 26 T cell receptor beta chains below were found in one sample sequenced in a study of graft-versus-host responses after intestinal transplantation. TCRdb keeps only in-frame clones here, not all; method: immunoSEQ multiplex PCR. The table includes under 45,000 clones, approximately 94% detected once. Their cognate antigens are unknown. The input for sequencing was unstimulated CD4+ T cells sorted from spleen or lymph node cells, taken before transplant. These receptors originate from a human donor who was the organ donor for an intestinal transplant.

This clone was observed once. This chain joins TRBV4-1 and TRBJ1-2; D gene unclear. This CDR3 is 15 amino acids long. Germline V lookup: CDR1 MGHRA, CDR2 YSYEKL. Trimming shortened V by 0 bases and J by 5 bases, and 13 bases separated the two germline ends. CDR3 coding DNA: TGCGCCAGCAGCCAAGATCCGGCAGGCGCTTATGGCTACACCTTC. This gives the protein CASSQDPAGAYGYTF.

The V gene is TRBV18, the J gene TRBJ1-1, with 7 bases lining up with TRBD1. J lost 1 base, V lost 2 bases, and 7 bases had no gene match. This CDR3 is built from 16 residues. Germline-derived CDR1 and CDR2 are KGHSH and LQKENI. The CDR3 DNA reads TGTGCCAGCTCACCAATCGGGGCAGGGGGGAACACTGAAGCTTTCTTT. Translating it yields CASSPIGAGGNTEAFF. The full variable domain, in which reference TRBV18 and TRBJ1-1 provide the parts outside the CDR3, is NAGVMQNPRHLVRRRGQEARLRCSPMKGHSHVYWYRQLPEEGLKFMVYLQKENIIDESGMPKERFSAEFPKEGPSILRIQQVVRGDSAAYFCASSPIGAGGNTEAFFGQGTRLTVV.

The gene calls are TRBV9 and TRBJ2-3, with 12 bases fitting TRBD2. Looked up from germline, CDR1 is SGDLS and CDR2 is YYNGEE. J lost 0 bases, V lost 0 bases, and 17 bases had no gene match. The CDR3 contains 22 residues. Written as DNA, the CDR3 is TGTGCCAGCAGCGTAGGTCCCTCCGGGACTAGCGGGTGGGTCTCTAGCACAGATACGCAGTATTTT. Translating it yields CASSVGPSGTSGWVSSTDTQYF.

The J gene is TRBJ1-2, the V gene TRBV27; no firm D call. V was clipped by 1 base and J by 0 bases, with 6 bases between them. The CDR3 extends over 14 amino acids. The germline V gene has CDR1 MNHEY and CDR2 SMNVEV (reference sequence). CDR3 loop: CASSLFGPNYGYTF. CDR3 in DNA: TGTGCCAGCAGTTTATTTGGGCCTAACTATGGCTACACCTTC.

This clone has just one count. The chain links TRBV7-2 to TRBJ2-3; 7 bases are a match to TRBD1. CDR3 length: 15 amino acids. The V gene end was trimmed by 5 bases and the J gene end by 0 bases; junction bases not matched to a gene: 5. CDR1 is SGHTA and CDR2 is FQGNSA in the germline V gene. This chain's CDR3 is CASSARGRSTDTQYF. The CDR3 DNA is TGTGCCAGCAGCGCTAGGGGGCGGAGCACAGATACGCAGTATTTT.

The table lists this clone with a count of one. The chain is built from TRBV11-2 and TRBJ2-7; no definite D call. Per germline, CDR1 SGHAT and CDR2 FQNNGV. Trimming shortened V by 2 bases and J by 2 bases, and 10 bases separated the two germline ends. CDR3 length: 14 amino acids. The CDR3 loop is CASSLQTATYEQYF. CDR3 nucleotides: TGTGCCAGCAGCTTACAAACAGCAACCTACGAGCAGTACTTC.

The chain employs TRBV5-4 and TRBJ2-3; TRBD2 matches at 12 bases. V trimming: 5 bases; J trimming: 1 base; junction bases outside the gene matches: 11. This CDR3 spans 18 amino acids. Per the germline V gene, CDR1 is SGHNT and CDR2 is YYREEE (reference sequence). The CDR3 DNA reads as TGTGCCAGCAGGGCTAGCGGGGGGGCGGGAGGAGGCACAGATACGCAGTATTTT. Amino acid sequence: CASRASGGAGGGTDTQYF.

This clone was seen only a few times. This chain joins TRBV7-9 and TRBJ2-2; TRBD2 matches 7 bases. Trimming at V came to 11 bases and at J to 6 bases, leaving 9 bases not matched to a gene. CDR3 length equals 13 residues. Germline V gives CDR1 SEHNR, CDR2 FQNEAQ (reference sequence). CDR3 nucleotides: TGTGCCGGGTCCAGACTAGCTGCCGGGGAGCTGTTTTTT. It yields the protein CAGSRLAAGELFF.

V is TRBV10-3 and J is TRBJ1-2; 8 nucleotides agree with TRBD1. Germline V gives CDR1 ENHRY, CDR2 SYGVKD. The CDR3 is 15 amino acids. J lost 1 base, V lost 4 bases, and 5 bases had no gene match. DNA for the CDR3: TGTGCCATCAGTGGGGGGACAGGCGTTAACTATGGCTACACCTTC. This encodes CAISGGTGVNYGYTF.

The V call is TRBV28, the J call TRBJ2-7, with D perhaps assigned TRBD1 or TRBD2 (5 bases each). Germline V gene sequence: CDR1 MDHEN, CDR2 SYDVKM. The CDR3 is 16 amino acids. Trimming removed 7 bases from V and 2 bases from J, with 21 bases in between. CDR3 sequence (DNA): TGTGCCAGCACCGAATCGCTGGGACGGGGTACCTACGAGCAGTACTTC. Protein: CASTESLGRGTYEQYF.

This chain connects TRBV30 to TRBJ2-7; 8 nucleotides line up with TRBD1. V lost 3 bases, J lost 2 bases, and 3 bases stayed unmatched. In germline, CDR1 is GTSNPN, CDR2 SVGIG (reference sequence). CDR3 size: 13 residues. Here the CDR3 reads CAWSTGGPYEQYF. CDR3 nucleotide sequence: TGTGCCTGGAGCACAGGGGGACCCTACGAGCAGTACTTC.

This clone was detected once. This chain connects TRBV2 to TRBJ2-4; 7 bases align to TRBD2. V lost 4 bases, J lost 10 bases, and 10 bases stayed unmatched. CDR3 length: 14 amino acids. Germline CDR1 SNHLY, CDR2 FYNNEI. Here the CDR3 DNA reads TGTGCCAGCAGTGTCCAGGGAGGGTATGAAATTCAGTACTTC. This gives the protein CASSVQGGYEIQYF.

This chain links TRBV9 with TRBJ1-6, with D perhaps TRBD1 (5 bases). V was trimmed by 6 bases and J by 8 bases, leaving 15 bases between them. Germline V gene data show CDR1 as SGDLS and CDR2 as YYNGEE. The CDR3 is made up of 14 amino acids. CDR3 region: CASTSGGVDSPLHF. The CDR3 bases are TGTGCCAGCACCTCGGGGGGGGTAGATTCACCCCTCCACTTT. The complete variable domain, with remaining parts taken from reference TRBV9 and TRBJ1-6, reads DSGVTQTPKHLITATGQRVTLRCSPRSGDLSVYWYQQSLDQGLQFLIQYYNGEERAKGNILERFSAQQFPDLHSELNLSSLELGDSALYFCASTSGGVDSPLHFGNGTRLTVT.

The J gene is TRBJ1-6, the V gene TRBV9, with TRBD1 identical over 9 bases. The junction had 5 bases not matched to a gene; V was cut back by 4 bases and J by 0 bases. The CDR3 runs to 17 residues. Germline CDR1 reads SGDLS; CDR2 reads YYNGEE. The CDR3 DNA reads as TGTGCCAGCAGCCCAGGGACAGGGAGCTCCTATAATTCACCCCTCCACTTT. This gives the protein CASSPGTGSSYNSPLHF.

This chain connects TRBV5-4 to TRBJ2-2; 7 bases match TRBD1. With V trimmed by 0 bases and J by 6 bases, 2 bases remained unmatched. Germline loops: CDR1 SGHNT, CDR2 YYREEE (reference sequence). The CDR3 consists of 14 residues. The CDR3 DNA reads as TGTGCCAGCAGCTTGGGGCAGGGGGCCGGGGAGCTGTTTTTT. As protein: CASSLGQGAGELFF.

V usage is TRBV28 and J usage is TRBJ2-2, with TRBD1 matching over 8 bases. The V gene's germline CDR1 is MDHEN and CDR2 SYDVKM. V shed 2 bases, J shed 2 bases, and the junction held 1 base outside the gene matches. The CDR3 runs to 15 residues. In DNA form, the CDR3 reads TGTGCCAGCAGTTTACCAGGGGGCAACACCGGGGAGCTGTTTTTT. Translating gives CASSLPGGNTGELFF.

The chain employs TRBV7-9 and TRBJ2-7; D is uncertain. Germline V CDR1 and CDR2: SEHNR, FQNEAQ (reference sequence). This CDR3 contains 11 residues. V gave up 5 bases and J gave up 3 bases, with 5 bases separating them. The CDR3 region is CASSQFYEQYF. As DNA, the CDR3 is TGTGCCAGCAGCCAGTTCTACGAGCAGTACTTC.

A note on this clone: A junction end diverges from the germline sequence, so it may reflect a read error. This sample includes further DNA sequences coding for the same CDR3. This chain joins TRBV13 and TRBJ2-7; TRBD2 matches 14 bases. The CDR3 runs 14 residues. Germline V gene sequence: CDR1 PRHDT, CDR2 FYEKMQ (reference sequence). Here the CDR3 DNA reads TGCGCCAGCAGCTCGGGACTAGCGGGGGAACAGCAGTACTTC. Encoded protein: CASSSGLAGEQQYF.

The chain links TRBV5-1 to TRBJ2-5; 9 positions match TRBD2. The CDR3 totals 15 residues. V gave up 0 bases and J gave up 5 bases; unmatched junction bases: 5. Germline V CDR1 and CDR2: SGHRS, YFSETQ. The CDR3 DNA reads as TGCGCCAGCAGCTTGGCTAGCGGGGAGGGGGAGACCCAGTACTTC. Its translation: CASSLASGEGETQYF.

This chain connects TRBV6-1 to TRBJ1-5; D is unclear. The germline V gene has CDR1 MNHNS and CDR2 SASEGT. The CDR3 is 17 amino acids. V shed 0 bases and J shed 2 bases, with 14 bases lying between them. The CDR3 sequence: CASSEALVRRGNQPQHF. The CDR3 region has the DNA TGTGCCAGCAGTGAAGCGTTGGTCCGACGCGGCAATCAGCCCCAGCATTTT.

The chain joins TRBV15 to TRBJ2-5; TRBD2 aligns across 12 bases. The V segment lost 3 bases and the J segment 2 bases; nucleotides outside the gene matches: 4. The germline gives CDR1 LNHNV, CDR2 YYDKDF (reference sequence). CDR3 length: 16 amino acids. CDR3 sequence (DNA): TGTGCCACCAGCAGGGACCTAGCGGGGGGGCAAGAGACCCAGTACTTC. Its protein is CATSRDLAGGQETQYF.

This chain connects TRBV7-2 to TRBJ1-1; D is unresolved. CDR1 is SGHTA and CDR2 is FQGNSA in the germline V gene. This CDR3 has 13 residues. Trimming shortened V by 6 bases and J by 3 bases, and 11 bases separated the two germline ends. The CDR3 DNA sequence: TGTGCCAGCAGGCGGAACAGTTACACTGAAGCTTTCTTT. Amino acids: CASRRNSYTEAFF. The full variable domain, rest sourced from reference TRBV7-2 and TRBJ1-1, is GAGVSQSPSNKVTEKGKDVELRCDPISGHTALYWYRQSLGQGLEFLIYFQGNSAPDKSGLPSDRFSAERTGGSVSTLTIQRTQQEDSAVYLCASRRNSYTEAFFGQGTRLTVV.

V and J are TRBV5-1 and TRBJ2-3; 12 nucleotides line up with TRBD2. The CDR3 contains 17 residues. Germline V CDR1 and CDR2: SGHRS, YFSETQ. V was pared by 5 bases and J by 0 bases, with 7 bases of the junction left unmatched. The chain's CDR3 is CASSSGLAGPSTDTQYF. CDR3 DNA: TGCGCCAGCAGTTCCGGACTAGCGGGGCCCAGCACAGATACGCAGTATTTT.

The chain uses TRBV18 and TRBJ2-3; 9 bases map to TRBD1. The J segment lost 8 bases and the V segment lost 4 bases, leaving 13 bases of the junction unmatched. The germline V gene has CDR1 KGHSH and CDR2 LQKENI. The length of the CDR3 is 16 residues. The DNA of the CDR3 is TGTGCCAGCTCACTGATCGACACCGGGACAGGGTTTACGCAGTATTTT. This gives the protein CASSLIDTGTGFTQYF.

This chain uses TRBV9 with TRBJ1-3; D unresolved. V lost 1 base to trimming and J lost 0 bases, with 14 bases between them. Germline values: CDR1 SGDLS, CDR2 YYNGEE. CDR3 length equals 17 residues. CDR3 nucleotides: TGTGCCAGCAGCGTATCCCCTACGGCCAACTCTGGAAACACCATATATTTT. It translates to CASSVSPTANSGNTIYF.

The gene calls are TRBV6-5 and TRBJ1-2; weak D call: TRBD1 (5 bases). Germline lookup yields CDR1 MNHEY and CDR2 SVGAGI. Trimming shortened V by 8 bases and J by 2 bases, and 9 bases separated the two germline ends. This CDR3 region has 12 residues. In DNA form, the CDR3 reads TGTGCCAGCGTTAACAGGAACTATGGCTACACCTTC. Amino acids: CASVNRNYGYTF.